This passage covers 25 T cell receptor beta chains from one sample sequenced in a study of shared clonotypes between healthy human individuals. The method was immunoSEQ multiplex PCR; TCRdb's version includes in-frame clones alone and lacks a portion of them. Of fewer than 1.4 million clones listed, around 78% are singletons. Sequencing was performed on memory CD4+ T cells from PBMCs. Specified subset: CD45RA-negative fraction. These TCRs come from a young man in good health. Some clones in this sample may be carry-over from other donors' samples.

CDR3 DNA: TGTGCCAGCAGCGCGTCCTACCTAGCCGGGGAGCTGTTTTTT. Amino acids: CASSASYLAGELFF. The V gene is TRBV9, the J gene TRBJ2-2; D gene ambiguous. CDR1 and CDR2 (germline): SGDLS, YYNGEE. Trimming shortened V by 3 bases and J by 6 bases, and 12 bases separated the two germline ends. The CDR3 covers 14 residues.

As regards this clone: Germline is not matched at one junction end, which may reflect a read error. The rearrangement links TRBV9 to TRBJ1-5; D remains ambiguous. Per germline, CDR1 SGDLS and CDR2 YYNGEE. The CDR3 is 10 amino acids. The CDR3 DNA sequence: TGTGCCAGCAGCGTAGTAGCGCGGGTTTTT. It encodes CASSVVARVF.

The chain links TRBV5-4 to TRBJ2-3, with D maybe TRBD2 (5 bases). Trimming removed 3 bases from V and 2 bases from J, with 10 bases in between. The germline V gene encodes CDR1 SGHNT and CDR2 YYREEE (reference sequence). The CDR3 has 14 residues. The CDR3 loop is CASSSPGITDTQYF. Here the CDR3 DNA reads TGTGCCAGCAGCTCGCCGGGAATCACAGATACGCAGTATTTT.

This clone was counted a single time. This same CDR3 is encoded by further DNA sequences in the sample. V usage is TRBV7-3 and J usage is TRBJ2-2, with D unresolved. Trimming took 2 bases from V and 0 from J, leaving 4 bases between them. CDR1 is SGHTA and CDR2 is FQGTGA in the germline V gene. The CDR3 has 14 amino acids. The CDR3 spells CASSLGANTGELFF. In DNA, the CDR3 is TGTGCCAGCAGCTTAGGCGCGAACACCGGGGAGCTGTTTTTT.

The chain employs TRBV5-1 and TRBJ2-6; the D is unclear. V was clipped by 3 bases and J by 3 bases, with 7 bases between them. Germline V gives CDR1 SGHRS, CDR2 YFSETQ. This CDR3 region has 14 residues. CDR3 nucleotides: TGCGCCAGCAGCTCGGCTGATGGGGCCAACGTCCTGACTTTC. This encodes CASSSADGANVLTF.

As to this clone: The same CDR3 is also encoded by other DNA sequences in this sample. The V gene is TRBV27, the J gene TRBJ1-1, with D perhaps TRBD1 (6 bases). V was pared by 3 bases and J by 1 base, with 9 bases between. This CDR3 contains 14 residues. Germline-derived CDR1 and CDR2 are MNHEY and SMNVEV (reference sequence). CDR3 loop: CASSLWGANTEAFF. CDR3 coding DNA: TGTGCCAGCAGTTTGTGGGGGGCGAACACTGAAGCTTTCTTT.

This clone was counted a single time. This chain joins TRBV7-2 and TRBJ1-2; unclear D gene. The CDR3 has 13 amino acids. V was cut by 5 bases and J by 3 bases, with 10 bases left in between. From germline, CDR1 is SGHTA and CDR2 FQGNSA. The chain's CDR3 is CASSLRSDYGYTF. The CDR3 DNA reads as TGTGCCAGCAGCCTGAGGTCTGACTATGGCTACACCTTC.

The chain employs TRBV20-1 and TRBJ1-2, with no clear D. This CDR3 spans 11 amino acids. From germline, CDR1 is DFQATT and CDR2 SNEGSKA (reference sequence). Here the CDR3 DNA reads TGCACTGCCGGAATAGTCTATGGCTACACCTTC. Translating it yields CTAGIVYGYTF.

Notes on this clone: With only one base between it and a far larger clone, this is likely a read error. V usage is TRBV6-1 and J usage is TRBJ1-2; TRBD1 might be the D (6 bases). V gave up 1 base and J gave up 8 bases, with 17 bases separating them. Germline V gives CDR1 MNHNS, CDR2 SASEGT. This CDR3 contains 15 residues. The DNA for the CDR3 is TGTGCCAGCAGTGAAGAGCACAGGGAAGTGAAAGGCTACACCTTC. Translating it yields CASSEEHREVKGYTF.

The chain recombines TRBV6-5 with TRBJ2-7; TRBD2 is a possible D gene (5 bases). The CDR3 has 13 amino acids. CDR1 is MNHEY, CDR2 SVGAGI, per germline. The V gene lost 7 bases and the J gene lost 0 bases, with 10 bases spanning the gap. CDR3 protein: CASMDWSSYEQYF. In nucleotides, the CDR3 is TGTGCCAGCATGGACTGGAGCTCCTACGAGCAGTACTTC.

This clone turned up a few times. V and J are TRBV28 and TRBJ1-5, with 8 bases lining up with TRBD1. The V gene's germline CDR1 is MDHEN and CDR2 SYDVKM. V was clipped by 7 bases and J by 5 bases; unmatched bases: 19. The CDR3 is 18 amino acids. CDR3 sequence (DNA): TGTGCCAGCACTGTTACCCCGGGGGCCGGACAGGGCCATCAGCCCCAGCATTTT. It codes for CASTVTPGAGQGHQPQHF.

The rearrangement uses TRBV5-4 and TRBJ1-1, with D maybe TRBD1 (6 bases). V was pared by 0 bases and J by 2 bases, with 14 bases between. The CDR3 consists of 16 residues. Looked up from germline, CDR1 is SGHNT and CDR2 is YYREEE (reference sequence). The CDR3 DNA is TGTGCCAGCAGCTTGGATGGCCAGGGGTTAAACACTGAAGCTTTCTTT. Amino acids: CASSLDGQGLNTEAFF.

The CDR3: CASSVVDRTLGGYTF. The CDR3 nucleotides are TGTGCCAGCAGCGTAGTGGACAGGACCTTGGGGGGCTACACCTTC. The chain uses TRBV9 and TRBJ1-2; TRBD1 matches at 7 bases. The CDR3 extends over 15 amino acids. In germline, CDR1 is SGDLS, CDR2 YYNGEE. V shed 0 bases and J 8 bases; nucleotides not matched to a gene: 10.

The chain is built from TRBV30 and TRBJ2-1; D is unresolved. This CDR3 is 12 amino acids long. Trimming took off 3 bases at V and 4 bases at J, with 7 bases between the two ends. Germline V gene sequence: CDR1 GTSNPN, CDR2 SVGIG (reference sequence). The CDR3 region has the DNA TGTGCCTGGAGGGTGGGGTACAATGAGCAGTTCTTC. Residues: CAWRVGYNEQFF.

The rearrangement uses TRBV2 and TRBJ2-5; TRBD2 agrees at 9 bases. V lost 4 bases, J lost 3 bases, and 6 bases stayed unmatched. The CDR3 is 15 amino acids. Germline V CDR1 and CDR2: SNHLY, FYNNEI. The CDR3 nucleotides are TGTGCCAGCAGTGCATCAAGCGGGAGGAAAGAGACCCAGTACTTC. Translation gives CASSASSGRKETQYF. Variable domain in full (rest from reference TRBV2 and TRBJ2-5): EPEVTQTPSHQVTQMGQEVILRCVPISNHLYFYWYRQILGQKVEFLVSFYNNEISEKSEIFDDQFSVERPDGSNFTLKIRSTKLEDSAMYFCASSASSGRKETQYFGPGTRLLVL.

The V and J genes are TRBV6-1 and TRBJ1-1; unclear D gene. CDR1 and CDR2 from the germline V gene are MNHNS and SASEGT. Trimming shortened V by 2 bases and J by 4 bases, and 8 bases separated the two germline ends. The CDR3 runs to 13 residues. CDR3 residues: CASSETDLTEAFF. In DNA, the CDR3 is TGTGCCAGCAGTGAAACAGACCTCACTGAAGCTTTCTTT.

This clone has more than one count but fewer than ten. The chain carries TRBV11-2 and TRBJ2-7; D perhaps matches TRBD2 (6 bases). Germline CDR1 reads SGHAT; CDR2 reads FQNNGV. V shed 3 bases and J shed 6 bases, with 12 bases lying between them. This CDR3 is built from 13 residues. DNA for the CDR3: TGTGCCAGCAGCTTCAGGAGGGAGAGCGAGCAGTACTTC. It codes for CASSFRRESEQYF. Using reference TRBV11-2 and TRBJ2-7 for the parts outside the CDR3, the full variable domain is EAGVAQSPRYKIIEKRQSVAFWCNPISGHATLYWYQQILGQGPKLLIQFQNNGVVDDSQLPKDRFSAERLKGVDSTLKIQPAKLEDSAVYLCASSFRRESEQYFGPGTRLTVT.

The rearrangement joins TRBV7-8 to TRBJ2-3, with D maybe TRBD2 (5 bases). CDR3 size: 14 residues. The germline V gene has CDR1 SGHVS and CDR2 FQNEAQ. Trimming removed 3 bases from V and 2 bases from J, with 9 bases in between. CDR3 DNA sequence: TGTGCCAGCAGCTTGATCGGGGTCACAGATACGCAGTATTTT. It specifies CASSLIGVTDTQYF.

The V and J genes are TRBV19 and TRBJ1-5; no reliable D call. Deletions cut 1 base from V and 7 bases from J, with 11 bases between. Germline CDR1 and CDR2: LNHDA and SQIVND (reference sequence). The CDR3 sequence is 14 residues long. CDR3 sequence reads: CASSIGTRNQPQHF. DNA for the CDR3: TGTGCCAGTAGTATAGGGACGAGGAACCAGCCCCAGCATTTT.

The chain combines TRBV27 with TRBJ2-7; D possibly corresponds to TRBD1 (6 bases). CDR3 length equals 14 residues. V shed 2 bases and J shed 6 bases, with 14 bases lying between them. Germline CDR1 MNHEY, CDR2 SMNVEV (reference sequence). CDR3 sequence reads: CASSLRGRGTEQYF. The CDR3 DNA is TGTGCCAGCAGTTTAAGAGGCAGGGGAACCGAGCAGTACTTC.

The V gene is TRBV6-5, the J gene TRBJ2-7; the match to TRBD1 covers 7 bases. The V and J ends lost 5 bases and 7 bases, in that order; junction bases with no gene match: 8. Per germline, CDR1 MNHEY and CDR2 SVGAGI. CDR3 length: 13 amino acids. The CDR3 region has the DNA TGTGCCAGCAGTCCTAACAGGGGAAGGGAGCAGTACTTC. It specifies CASSPNRGREQYF.

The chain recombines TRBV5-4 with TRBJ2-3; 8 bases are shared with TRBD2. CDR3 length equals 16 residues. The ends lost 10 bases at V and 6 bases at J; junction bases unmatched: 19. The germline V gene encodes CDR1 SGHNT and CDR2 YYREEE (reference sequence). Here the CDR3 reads CAPTRGGSSAPDTQYF. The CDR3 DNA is TGTGCCCCCACCCGGGGGGGATCATCCGCCCCGGATACGCAGTATTTT.

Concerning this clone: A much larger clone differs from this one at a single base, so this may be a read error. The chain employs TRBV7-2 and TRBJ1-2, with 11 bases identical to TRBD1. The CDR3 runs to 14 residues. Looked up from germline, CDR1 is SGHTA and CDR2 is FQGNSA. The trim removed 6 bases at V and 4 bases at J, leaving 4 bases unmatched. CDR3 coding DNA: TGTGCCAGCAGATCCGGGACAGGGGGCTATGGCTACACCTTC. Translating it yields CASRSGTGGYGYTF.

The CDR3 sequence is CASSSPSSSNYGYTF. The DNA of the CDR3 is TGTGCCAGCAGCTCCCCCTCATCCTCGAACTATGGCTACACCTTC. The chain has TRBV5-4 and TRBJ1-2; D gene uncertain. The CDR3 loop spans 15 amino acids. Germline lookup yields CDR1 SGHNT and CDR2 YYREEE (reference sequence). Trimming removed 3 bases at V and 2 bases at J, with 14 bases between.

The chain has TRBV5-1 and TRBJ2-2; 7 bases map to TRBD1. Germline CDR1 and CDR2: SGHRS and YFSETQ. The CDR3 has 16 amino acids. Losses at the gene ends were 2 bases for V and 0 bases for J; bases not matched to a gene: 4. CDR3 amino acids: CASSFRTGSNTGELFF. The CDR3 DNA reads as TGCGCCAGCAGCTTTAGGACAGGATCGAACACCGGGGAGCTGTTTTTT.